This is a list of T cell receptor beta chains from one sample in a study of Tregs in tolerant kidney transplant recipients. Some clones are missing from TCRdb's copy, which holds only in-frame ones; the method was immunoSEQ multiplex PCR. The data show some 71,000 clones, 85% to 90% seen once. Sequenced material: CD4+ T cells from blood, taken before the transplant. These receptors all stem from a human donor who received a combined kidney and bone marrow transplant. The CDR3 runs from the conserved cysteine through the conserved F or W. The D gene is left open where the match is weak. The listing skips clone size in some rows; elsewhere it reads once, few, many or a size class.

TRBV9	.	TRBJ2-1	TRBD2	TGTGCCAGCAGCGAGCCGAGCGGGAGCCGCATTCGGGAGCAGTTCTTC	CASSEPSGSRIREQFF
TRBV9	.	TRBJ1-1	.	TGTGCCAGCAGCGTCGGACAGATGAACACTGAAGCTTTCTTT	CASSVGQMNTEAFF
TRBV4-1	.	TRBJ2-7	TRBD1	TGCGCCAGCAGCCAGAGACAGGGGAACTACGAGCAGTACTTC	CASSQRQGNYEQYF
TRBV15	.	TRBJ2-2	.	TGTGCCACCAGCAGAGATCCGGAGTTTTCCGGGGAGCTGTTTTTT	CATSRDPEFSGELFF
TRBV28	.	TRBJ1-1	.	TGTGCCAGTGGGGCCGGAGTGGGCGAAACTGAAGCTTTCTTT	CASGAGVGETEAFF
TRBV6-5	.	TRBJ2-7	TRBD1	TGTGCCAGCAGTTACCTGACAGGGGGGACCTACGAGCAGTACTTC	CASSYLTGGTYEQYF
TRBV5-1	.	TRBJ2-7	TRBD1	TGCGCTTGTATGCTCAGGACAGGGGAGTACGAGCAGTACTTC	CACMLRTGEYEQYF
TRBV29-1	.	TRBJ2-7	TRBD1	TGCAGCGTAGGGACAGCGAGCGCCTACGAGCAGTACTTC	CSVGTASAYEQYF
TRBV6-5	once	TRBJ2-6	.	TGTGCCAGCAGCCGCAGAACATCTGGGGCCAACGTCCTGACTTTC	CASSRRTSGANVLTF
TRBV7-9	once	TRBJ1-4	TRBD1	TGTGCCAGCAGCTTAGGGACAGGGGATGAAAAACTGTTTTTT	CASSLGTGDEKLFF
TRBV18	few	TRBJ1-2	TRBD1	TGTGCCAGCTCCAACTTTACGGGACAGGGCATCTATGGCTACACCTTC	CASSNFTGQGIYGYTF
TRBV6-5	.	TRBJ2-3	.	TGTGCCAGCAGTTATTGGAGGGACACAGATACGCAGTATTTT	CASSYWRDTDTQYF
TRBV11-3	once	TRBJ2-5	.	TGTGCCAGCAGCTTTTCGGGGTCTGGGACCCAGTACTTC	CASSFSGSGTQYF
TRBV11-1	.	TRBJ2-7	.	TGTGCCAGCAGCTTATCCCCCTATCCCTACGAGCAGTACTTC	CASSLSPYPYEQYF
TRBV7-9	few	TRBJ1-3	.	TGTGCCAGCAGCCCAGGGACATCTGGAAACACCATATATTTT	CASSPGTSGNTIYF
TRBV5-6	.	TRBJ2-5	.	TGTGCCAGCAGCCCGTCGGGGAGGCCCCAAGAGACCCAGTACTTC	CASSPSGRPQETQYF
TRBV27	.	TRBJ2-1	.	TGTGCCAGCAGTTTATCTCGCCTAGGAGATGAGCAGTTCTTC	CASSLSRLGDEQFF
TRBV5-4	.	TRBJ2-3	TRBD1	TGTGCCAGCAGCTTGGGTCCAGGGGGCCCAGATACGCAGTATTTT	CASSLGPGGPDTQYF
TRBV19	.	TRBJ1-5	TRBD1	TGTGCCGGGGGGGTTGACACAGGGGGCTCGAATCAGCCCCAGCATTTT	CAGGVDTGGSNQPQHF
TRBV28	.	TRBJ2-7	.	TGTGCCAGCAGTGGGACTAGGACAGGGGCCAACGAGCAGTACTTC	CASSGTRTGANEQYF
TRBV10-3	.	TRBJ2-3	TRBD2	TGTGCCATCAGTCCGGGACTAGCGGGAGGCGTCACAGATACGCAGTATTTT	CAISPGLAGGVTDTQYF
TRBV30	few	TRBJ1-1	TRBD1	TGTGCCTGGAGTACGACGAGTTGGACAGGGCTTGCTTTCTTT	CAWSTTSWTGLAFF
TRBV28	once	TRBJ2-2	TRBD2	TGTGCCAGCAAGACTAGCGGGGGGACCGGGGAGCTGTTTTTT	CASKTSGGTGELFF
TRBV9	.	TRBJ2-1	TRBD1	TGTGCCAGCAGCCCCACCGGGACAGGATACAATGAGCAGTTCTTC	CASSPTGTGYNEQFF
TRBV5-5	.	TRBJ2-7	.	TGTGCCAGCAGCTTGGAACCGACAGCCCTGGGATACGAGCAGTACTTC	CASSLEPTALGYEQYF
TRBV5-1	.	TRBJ2-7	TRBD1	TGCGCCAGCCCTTTGGACAGGGTAACCTACGAGCAGTACTTC	CASPLDRVTYEQYF
TRBV18	.	TRBJ2-6	.	TGTGCCAGCTCGAATACCAGACTAGGTACTGGGGCCAACGTCCTGACTTTC	CASSNTRLGTGANVLTF
TRBV4-1	.	TRBJ2-1	TRBD2	TGCGCCAGCAGCCAAGGGGGTTCGGGAGCGGGAAGGAATGAGCAGTTCTTC	CASSQGGSGAGRNEQFF
TRBV7-8	.	TRBJ2-7	TRBD1	TGTGCCAGCAGCTTAGAGGGGTGGACAGGGGGAGTCTACGAGCAGTACTTC	CASSLEGWTGGVYEQYF
TRBV7-9	.	TRBJ1-2	.	TGTGCCAGCAGCCCCTCCTGGGAGGCCGGCTACACCTTC	CASSPSWEAGYTF
TRBV29-1	.	TRBJ2-7	TRBD2	TGCAGCGTTGAAGGGACTAGCGGGAGTAACGAGCAGTACTTC	CSVEGTSGSNEQYF
TRBV29-1	.	TRBJ2-5	.	TGCAGCGTTGTCCCCCAGCGTAGAGAGACCCAGTACTTC	CSVVPQRRETQYF
TRBV9	.	TRBJ2-7	.	TGTGCCAGCAGTACAGGTTTAAACGAGCAGTACTTC	CASSTGLNEQYF
TRBV11-3	.	TRBJ2-3	TRBD1	TGTGCCAGCAGCAACGGACAGGGAATGGATACGCAGTATTTT	CASSNGQGMDTQYF
TRBV7-2	.	TRBJ1-2	.	TGTGCCAGCAGCTTAGGGGAGGGCTATGGCTACACCTTC	CASSLGEGYGYTF
TRBV29-1	.	TRBJ2-1	.	TGCAGCGTTGAAATGGTCAGGGGATCTCTAAATGAGCAGTTCTTC	CSVEMVRGSLNEQFF
TRBV18	.	TRBJ2-7	.	TGTGCGACGAGTCGGGCAGGGTACTACGAGCAGTACTTC	CATSRAGYYEQYF